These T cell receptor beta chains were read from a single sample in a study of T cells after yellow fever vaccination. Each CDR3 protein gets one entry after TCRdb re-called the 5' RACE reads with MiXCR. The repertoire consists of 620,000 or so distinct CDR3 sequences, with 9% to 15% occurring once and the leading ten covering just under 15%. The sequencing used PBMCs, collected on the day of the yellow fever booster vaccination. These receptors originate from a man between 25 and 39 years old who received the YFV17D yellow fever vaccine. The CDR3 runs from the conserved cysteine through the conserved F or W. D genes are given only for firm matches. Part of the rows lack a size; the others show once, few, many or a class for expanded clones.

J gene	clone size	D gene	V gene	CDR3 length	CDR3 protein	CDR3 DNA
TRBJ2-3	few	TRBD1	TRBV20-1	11	CRAQGADTQYF	TGCAGGGCCCAGGGGGCAGATACGCAGTATTTT
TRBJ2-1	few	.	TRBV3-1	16	CASSQGYLTSYNEQFF	TGTGCCAGCAGCCAAGGCTACTTGACCTCCTACAATGAGCAGTTCTTC
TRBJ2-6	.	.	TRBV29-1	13	CSARLRQANVLTF	TGCAGCGCCCGTTTGAGGCAGGCCAACGTCCTGACTTTC
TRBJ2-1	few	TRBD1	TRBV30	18	CAWTQTPDRAASYNEQFF	TGTGCCTGGACCCAAACCCCCGACAGGGCCGCCTCCTACAATGAGCAGTTCTTC
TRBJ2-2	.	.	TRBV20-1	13	CSAEDQFTGELFF	TGCAGTGCTGAGGACCAGTTCACCGGGGAGCTGTTTTTT
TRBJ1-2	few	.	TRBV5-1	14	CASSLRRGGYGYTF	TGCGCCAGCAGCTTGAGAAGGGGGGGCTATGGCTACACCTTC
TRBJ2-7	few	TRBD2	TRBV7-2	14	CASSGGGSGYEQYF	TGTGCCAGCAGCGGGGGGGGAAGCGGGTACGAGCAGTACTTC
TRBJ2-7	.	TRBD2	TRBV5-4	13	CASRTSGAGEQYF	TGTGCCAGCAGGACTAGCGGGGCGGGGGAGCAGTACTTC
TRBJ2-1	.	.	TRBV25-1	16	CASSESTVRDNNEQFF	TGTGCCAGCAGTGAATCGACGGTAAGGGACAACAATGAGCAGTTCTTC
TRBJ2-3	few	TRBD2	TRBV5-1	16	CASSRGTSGGTDTQYF	TGCGCCAGCAGCCGCGGGACTAGCGGAGGCACAGATACGCAGTATTTT
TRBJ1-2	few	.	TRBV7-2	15	CASSPRAGSNYGYTF	TGTGCCAGCAGCCCCCGGGCTGGGTCCAACTATGGCTACACCTTC
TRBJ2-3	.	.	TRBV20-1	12	CSAALGTDTQYF	TGCAGTGCGGCGTTGGGAACAGATACGCAGTATTTT
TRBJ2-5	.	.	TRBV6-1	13	CASSPGGEVAQYF	TGTGCCAGCAGTCCTGGGGGAGAGGTAGCCCAGTACTTC
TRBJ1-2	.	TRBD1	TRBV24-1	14	CATRGTGGVEGYTF	TGTGCCACCAGGGGGACAGGGGGCGTCGAAGGCTACACCTTC
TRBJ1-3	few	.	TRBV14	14	CASSRGQDGNTIYF	TGTGCCAGCAGCCGGGGGCAGGATGGAAACACCATATATTTT
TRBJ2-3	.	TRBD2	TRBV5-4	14	CASSSPGGDYTQYF	TGTGCCAGCAGTTCCCCTGGGGGGGATTATACGCAGTATTTT
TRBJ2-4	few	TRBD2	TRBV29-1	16	CSVEEEIAGVIGIQYF	TGCAGCGTTGAAGAGGAAATAGCGGGAGTGATCGGCATTCAGTACTTC
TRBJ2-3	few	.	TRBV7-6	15	CASSLVQGLTDTQYF	TGTGCCAGCAGCTTAGTCCAGGGACTCACAGATACGCAGTATTTT
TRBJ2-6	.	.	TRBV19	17	CASSDRIGGKGANVLTF	TGTGCCAGTAGTGACCGGATTGGGGGAAAGGGGGCCAACGTCCTGACTTTC
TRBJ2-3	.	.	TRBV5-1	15	CASSLMFGGADTQYF	TGCGCCAGCAGCTTGATGTTTGGGGGCGCAGATACGCAGTATTTT
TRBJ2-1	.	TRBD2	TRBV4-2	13	CATRLAGGNEQFF	TGTGCCACTAGACTAGCGGGAGGCAATGAGCAGTTCTTC
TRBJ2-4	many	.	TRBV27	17	CASSPTGSRGTYNIQYF	TGTGCCAGCAGTCCCACAGGTTCCCGGGGGACGTATAACATTCAGTACTTC
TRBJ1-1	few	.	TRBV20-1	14	CSASYIRGNTEAFF	TGCAGTGCTAGTTATATCAGGGGGAACACTGAAGCTTTCTTT
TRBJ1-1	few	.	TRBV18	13	CASSPDGTAEAFF	TGTGCCAGCTCACCAGACGGGACGGCTGAAGCTTTCTTT